This T cell receptor (beta chain) stems from a study of blood T cells in healthy people across ages. This clonotype was detected a few times. Its antigen is not known. Primers used in a second PCR of roughly 6 to 11 cycles were a sample-barcoded 5' primer and a J-beta primer mix. Each cDNA molecule, via a template-switch adaptor with 12 random nucleotides, was tagged. TCRdb fed the 5' RACE reads into MiXCR, producing one record per CDR3 protein. The sample shows 550,000 to 700,000 distinct CDR3 sequences, 25% to 30% of them seen only once. The donors, healthy Caucasians from Russia, were aged roughly 6 to 90. The germline gives CDR1 MGHDK, CDR2 SYGVNS. The CDR3 runs 16 residues. The germline V and J ends were trimmed by 3 bases and 0 bases, with 15 bases remaining between them. Study-wide results and limits: When set beside aged donors, long-lived donors presented more naive CD4+ cells and higher diversity. Estimated diversity that came from one million T cells was considered an underestimate.

Sequencing was performed on blood. The sequence was collected from a woman in her 70s in good health. V gene TRBV25-1 combines with J gene TRBJ2-7, with D unclear. CDR3 sequence: CASSEIDGRSSYEQYF. The CDR3 DNA follows: TGTGCCAGCAGTGAGATTGACGGCAGGTCCTCCTACGAGCAGTACTTC.